Listed below are T cell receptor beta chains from one sample, sequenced in a study of T-cell memory formation after mild COVID-19. TCRdb recomputed calls from the 5' RACE reads with MiXCR, one row per CDR3 protein. Among fewer than 75,000 distinct CDR3 sequences, approximately 12% were seen once, and the ten largest hold 24%. The material sequenced was PBMCs or a T cell subset sorted from them (not recorded which). These receptors originate from a man between 18 and 35 years old who had mild COVID-19 (a few samples of this study predate the infection). Cell type and time point are not known. The CDR3 runs from the conserved cysteine through the conserved F or W. A D gene is named only where the DNA matches it firmly. Clone size is shown for a subset of rows, as once, few, many or a class of expanded clone.

j_call clone_size v_call d_call cdr3_aa cdr3_nt
TRBJ2-3 few TRBV28 - CASSPVRATDTDTQYF TGTGCCAGCAGTCCCGTACGGGCGACAGACACAGATACGCAGTATTTT
TRBJ2-1 - TRBV7-8 - CASSPGIRGGRAGRSYNEQFF TGTGCCAGCAGCCCGGGGATTCGAGGGGGAAGAGCGGGACGCTCCTACAATGAGCAGTTCTTC
TRBJ2-5 many TRBV5-1 - CASSLGRKETQYF TGCGCCAGCAGCTTGGGGAGGAAAGAGACCCAGTACTTC
TRBJ1-1 few TRBV7-9 - CASSLGQEGTEAFF TGTGCCAGCAGCTTAGGACAGGAAGGCACTGAAGCTTTCTTT
TRBJ2-2 - TRBV9 - CASSVGPSATGELFF TGTGCCAGCAGCGTAGGGCCGTCGGCCACCGGGGAGCTGTTTTTT
TRBJ2-7 few TRBV18 - CASSAKSIYEQYF TGTGCCAGCTCAGCAAAGTCGATCTACGAGCAGTACTTC
TRBJ2-2 - TRBV14 TRBD2 CASSPLAGHSTGELFF TGTGCCAGCAGCCCTCTAGCGGGGCATAGCACCGGGGAGCTGTTTTTT
TRBJ2-3 - TRBV10-3 TRBD2 CAISESLTSGETDTQYF TGTGCCATCAGTGAGTCCCTTACTAGCGGGGAAACAGATACGCAGTATTTT
TRBJ1-1 few TRBV7-7 - CASSTSLNTEAFF TGTGCTAGCAGCACCTCCCTGAACACTGAAGCTTTCTTT
TRBJ2-7 many TRBV11-2 - CASRPGFSYEQYF TGTGCCAGCAGACCGGGATTCTCCTACGAGCAGTACTTC
TRBJ2-7 - TRBV5-1 - CASSREGQSYEQYF TGCGCCAGCAGCCGAGAGGGACAATCCTACGAGCAGTACTTC
TRBJ2-3 - TRBV9 TRBD2 CASSSGTKRDTDTQYF TGTGCCAGCAGCTCAGGGACTAAACGGGACACAGATACGCAGTATTTT
TRBJ2-5 medium-sized TRBV7-2 - CASSLMGGERETQYF TGTGCCAGCAGCTTGATGGGCGGGGAGAGGGAGACCCAGTACTTC
TRBJ1-2 few TRBV27 - CASSSQGGYYGYTF TGTGCCAGCAGTTCTCAGGGAGGGTACTATGGCTACACCTTC
TRBJ1-2 - TRBV7-9 - CASSLVDYGYTF TGTGCCAGCAGCTTAGTCGACTATGGCTACACCTTC
TRBJ2-2 - TRBV5-1 - CASSLDPSPGELFF TGCGCCAGCAGCTTGGACCCTAGCCCCGGGGAGCTGTTTTTT
TRBJ2-1 many TRBV3-1 - CASSLRYNEQFF TGTGCCAGCAGCCTTAGGTACAATGAGCAGTTCTTC
TRBJ1-2 few TRBV28 - CASSPLGSNYGYTF TGTGCCAGCAGCCCGCTGGGGTCTAACTATGGCTACACCTTC
TRBJ2-5 many TRBV12-3/TRBV12-4 TRBD2 CASSFSGVAETQYF TGTGCCAGCAGTTTTAGCGGGGTGGCGGAGACCCAGTACTTC
TRBJ1-5 - TRBV6-2/TRBV6-3 - CASSGTGAATYQPQHF TGTGCCAGCTCGGGTACGGGGGCGGCTACCTATCAGCCCCAGCATTTT
TRBJ2-3 - TRBV29-1 TRBD2 CSVGGGEYTQYF TGCAGCGTTGGGGGGGGGGAATATACGCAGTATTTT
TRBJ1-2 - TRBV7-2 - CASSLVAGPEGGYTF TGTGCCAGCAGCTTAGTGGCGGGCCCCGAGGGAGGCTACACCTTC
TRBJ2-2 medium-sized TRBV3-1 - CASSRFGNTGELFF TGTGCCAGCAGCCGGTTCGGGAACACCGGGGAGCTGTTTTTT
TRBJ2-3 many TRBV5-1 - CASSSAAGQMFTDTQYF TGCGCCAGCAGCTCAGCAGCAGGACAGATGTTCACAGATACGCAGTATTTT
TRBJ1-5 - TRBV2 - CASSDRDSNQPQHF TGTGCCAGCAGTGACAGGGATAGCAATCAGCCCCAGCATTTT
TRBJ2-2 - TRBV2 - CASSERRPANTGELFF TGTGCCAGCAGTGAACGGAGGCCCGCGAACACCGGGGAGCTGTTTTTT
TRBJ1-6 few TRBV9 - CASSVDYGEFSPLHF TGTGCCAGCAGCGTAGATTACGGGGAATTCTCACCCCTCCACTTT
TRBJ2-1 - TRBV6-6 - CASRRTPRGNEQFF TGTGCCAGCAGGCGGACTCCCCGGGGAAATGAGCAGTTCTTC
TRBJ2-5 few TRBV5-4 - CASRGEAETQYF TGTGCCAGCCGAGGAGAGGCGGAGACCCAGTACTTC
TRBJ1-6 many TRBV4-1 - CASSQEVTGDSPLHF TGCGCCAGCAGCCAAGAGGTGACAGGAGATTCACCCCTCCACTTT
TRBJ2-5 many TRBV20-1 TRBD1 CSAPSPGTGETQYF TGCAGTGCACCAAGCCCAGGGACAGGGGAGACCCAGTACTTC
TRBJ2-5 few TRBV18 TRBD1 CASSPGQEETQYF TGTGCCAGCTCACCGGGACAGGAAGAGACCCAGTACTTC
TRBJ1-1 many TRBV4-1 - CASRGITVNTEAFF TGCGCCAGCAGGGGGATAACAGTGAACACTGAAGCTTTCTTT
TRBJ2-2 few TRBV9 TRBD2 CASSELAGAARGELFF TGTGCCAGCAGCGAACTAGCGGGGGCCGCTAGGGGGGAGCTGTTTTTT
TRBJ2-1 - TRBV10-3 TRBD1 CAISRTGEDEQFF TGTGCCATCAGTCGGACAGGGGAGGATGAGCAGTTCTTC
TRBJ2-2 many TRBV7-6 TRBD1 CASSPRDRVGELFF TGTGCCAGCAGCCCCCGGGACAGGGTGGGGGAGCTGTTTTTT
TRBJ2-7 - TRBV6-5 TRBD1 CASRPGQGYEQYF TGTGCCAGCAGGCCCGGACAGGGTTACGAGCAGTACTTC
TRBJ2-1 - TRBV6-6 TRBD2 CASSTHLLAGGSSNSYNEQFF TGTGCCAGCAGTACTCACTTGCTAGCGGGGGGATCTTCCAACTCCTACAATGAGCAGTTCTTC
TRBJ1-1 - TRBV6-2/TRBV6-3 TRBD1 CASSYLTGGYTEAFF TGTGCCAGCAGTTACCTGACAGGGGGGTACACTGAAGCTTTCTTT
TRBJ2-6 many TRBV6-2/TRBV6-3 - CASSYLGPSSGANVLTF TGTGCCAGCAGTTACTTAGGGCCGAGCTCTGGGGCCAACGTCCTGACTTTC